Detailed here is one TCR beta chain. Its antigen remains unidentified. The sample belongs to a study of shared clonotypes between healthy human individuals. Assay runs were performed at deep level. Sorted subsets were amplified in replicate PCRs using 200 ng DNA, about 30,000 T cell genomes. The repertoire was sequenced with immunoSEQ multiplex PCR; TCRdb's copy has only in-frame clones and lacks some. The sample includes about 2,500,000 clones, around nine tenths of them seen just once. Germline CDR1 is MDHEN and CDR2 is SYDVKM. V lost 6 bases to trimming and J lost 2 bases, with 11 bases between them. CDR3 size: 14 residues. Regarding the study as a whole: Having only a few donors restricted how much genetic and exposure-history diversity was captured.

The authors divided CD4+ cells into CD45RA+ naive and CD45RA-negative memory subsets. This chain uses TRBV28 with TRBJ2-1; D might be TRBD2 (5 bases). This sequence originates from a young man in good health. The sequencing sample was made of naive CD4+ T cells sorted from blood. Described subset: CD45RA+ positively selected. The CDR3 sequence: CASSLGVTYNEQFF. The CDR3 DNA sequence: TGTGCCAGCAGCCTCGGGGTTACCTACAATGAGCAGTTCTTC.